This TCR beta chain stems from a study of cytomegalovirus exposure and HLA in healthy donors. Primers included in the PCR were 60 Vbeta and 13 Jbeta primers. Some clones are missing from TCRdb's copy, which holds only in-frame ones; the method was immunoSEQ multiplex PCR. The repertoire holds about 160,000 clones, with 82% as singletons. Study-wide results and caveats: The only immune exposure information that was available was CMV serostatus.

V was trimmed by 3 bases and J by 3 bases, leaving 11 bases between them. This CDR3 comprises 14 residues. Germline loops: CDR1 KGHSH, CDR2 LQKENI. With regard to this clone: The target antigen is unknown.

Healthy bone marrow donors supplied every sample. The sequence derives from a girl aged 10-17 years in good health and CMV-seropositive. The chain is built from TRBV18 and TRBJ1-1; D might be TRBD1 (6 bases). Material: PBMCs. The CDR3 here is CASSPTGLYTEAFF. CDR3 DNA: TGTGCCAGCTCACCCACAGGGTTATACACTGAAGCTTTCTTT. The complete variable domain, with remaining parts taken from reference TRBV18 and TRBJ1-1, reads NAGVMQNPRHLVRRRGQEARLRCSPMKGHSHVYWYRQLPEEGLKFMVYLQKENIIDESGMPKERFSAEFPKEGPSILRIQQVVRGDSAAYFCASSPTGLYTEAFFGQGTRLTVV.